This note documents a single TCR beta chain sequence. Its antigen is still unknown. Only in-frame clones appear in the TCRdb table, and some are missing; sequencing was by immunoSEQ multiplex PCR. The table lists about 960,000 clones, 60% to 85% of them singletons. These data are taken from a study of shared clonotypes between healthy human individuals. Study-level points and caveats: The researchers took only blood, and tissue repertoires probably look different.

CDR3 length: 15 residues. V was cut by 0 bases and J by 7 bases, with 12 bases left in between. The germline CDR1 and CDR2 sequences are LNHNV and YYDKDF (reference sequence). The receptor comes from a man aged 18 to 29 in good health. The material sequenced was memory CD4+ T cells sorted from blood. Subset noted: CD45RA-negative fraction. This sequence joins TRBV15 and TRBJ1-4; D gene unclear. CDR3 in amino acids: CATSRDSLGGEKLFF. As DNA, the CDR3 is TGTGCCACCAGCAGAGATAGTCTTGGCGGTGAAAAACTGTTTTTT.